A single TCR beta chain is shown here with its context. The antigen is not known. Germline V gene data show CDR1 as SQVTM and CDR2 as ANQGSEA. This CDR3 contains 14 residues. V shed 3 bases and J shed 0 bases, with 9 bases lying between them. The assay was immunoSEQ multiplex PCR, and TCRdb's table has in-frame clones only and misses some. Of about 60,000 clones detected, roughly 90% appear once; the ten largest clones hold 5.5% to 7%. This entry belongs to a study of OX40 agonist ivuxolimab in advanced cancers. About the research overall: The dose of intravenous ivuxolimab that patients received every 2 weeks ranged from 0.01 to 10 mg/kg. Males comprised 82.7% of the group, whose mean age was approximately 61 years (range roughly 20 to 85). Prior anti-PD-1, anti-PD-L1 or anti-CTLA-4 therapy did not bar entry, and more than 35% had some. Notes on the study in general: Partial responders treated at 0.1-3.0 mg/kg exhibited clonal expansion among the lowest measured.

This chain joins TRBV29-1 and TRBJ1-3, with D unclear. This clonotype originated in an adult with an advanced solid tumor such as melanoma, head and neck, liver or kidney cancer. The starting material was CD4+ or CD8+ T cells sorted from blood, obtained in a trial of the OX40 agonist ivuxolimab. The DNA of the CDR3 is TGCAGCGTTGAGGGGTCCGCCTCTGGAAACACCATATATTTT. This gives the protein CSVEGSASGNTIYF.